The rows below give T cell receptor beta chains drawn from one sample of a study of vaccination effects on CD4 cells after COVID-19. Their specific antigens are unknown. The data were produced by immunoSEQ multiplex PCR, yet TCRdb's version contains in-frame clones alone and is incomplete. This sample has tens of thousands of clones; over 70% occur once, and the top ten carry under 2.5%. The sequenced sample was CD4+ T cells from PBMCs cultured without peptide, obtained after COVID-19 vaccination. The receptors were sampled from a human donor who received a COVID-19 vaccine. CDR3s include the opening cysteine and the closing phenylalanine or tryptophan. The D gene is left open where the match is weak. Part of the rows lack a size; the others show once, few, many or a class for expanded clones.

cdr3_length	clone_size	d_call	v_call	j_call	cdr3_nt	cdr3_aa
13	-	-	TRBV5-1	TRBJ1-2	TGCGCCAGCAGCCCGGGGAAAAACAGGGGCTACACCTTC	CASSPGKNRGYTF
19	few	TRBD1	TRBV4-1	TRBJ2-1	TGCGCCAGCAGCCAAGTTAGGGCGACAGGGGCGGCCTCCTACAATGAGCAGTTCTTC	CASSQVRATGAASYNEQFF
13	-	-	TRBV7-3	TRBJ2-5	TGTGCCAGCAGCTTAAACAGGGCTGAGACCCAGTACTTC	CASSLNRAETQYF
15	once	-	TRBV6-5	TRBJ2-1	TGTGCCAGCAGTTACCCGGCGTTTTCGGGCAATGAGCAGTTCTTC	CASSYPAFSGNEQFF
14	-	-	TRBV7-2	TRBJ1-4	TGTGCCAGCAGCCCGGGCCCAACTAATGAAAAACTGTTTTTT	CASSPGPTNEKLFF
15	-	-	TRBV6-5	TRBJ1-1	TGTGCCAGCAGTCGAAGGGGCCGAACGGCGGCTGAAGCTTTCTTT	CASSRRGRTAAEAFF
13	-	TRBD1	TRBV2	TRBJ2-5	TGTGCCAGCAGCGGACAGGGGGGAGAGACCCAGTACTTC	CASSGQGGETQYF
16	-	-	TRBV24-1	TRBJ2-3	TGTGCCACCAGTGATTTGCCTAGCTGGCGCACAGATACGCAGTATTTT	CATSDLPSWRTDTQYF
12	-	TRBD1	TRBV18	TRBJ2-1	TGTGCCAGCTCACGGACAGGGGTTGAGCAGTTCTTC	CASSRTGVEQFF
15	-	TRBD1	TRBV7-2	TRBJ1-2	TGTGCCAGCAGCGCCGGACAGGGGTTGGGCTATGGCTACACCTTC	CASSAGQGLGYGYTF
13	-	-	TRBV19	TRBJ2-6	TGTGCCAGTACCCAATCTGGGGCCAACGTCCTGACTTTC	CASTQSGANVLTF
15	few	-	TRBV18	TRBJ2-2	TGTGCCAGCTCACCGAGACCCCTCCGGGGAGGGGAGCTGTTTTTT	CASSPRPLRGGELFF
12	few	-	TRBV2	TRBJ1-2	TGTGCCAGCAGCAGGGCCTTCTATGGCTACACCTTC	CASSRAFYGYTF
14	-	-	TRBV7-8	TRBJ1-2	TGTGCCAGCGGTAGGGGGTTTACTAACTATGGCTACACCTTC	CASGRGFTNYGYTF
15	-	TRBD2	TRBV3-1/TRBV3-2	TRBJ2-2	TGTGCCAGCAGGGCCGGGACTAGTGGCACCGGGGAGCTGTTTTTT	CASRAGTSGTGELFF
13	-	-	TRBV30	TRBJ1-3	TGTGCCTGGACTAAGAATTCTGGAAACACCATATATTTT	CAWTKNSGNTIYF
14	few	TRBD1	TRBV10-1	TRBJ1-1	TGCGCCAGCAGTGAAGACAGGGTTAAGACTGAAGCTTTCTTT	CASSEDRVKTEAFF
12	-	-	TRBV19	TRBJ1-6	TGTGCCAGTAGTTTTAGGGGTTCACCCCTCCACTTT	CASSFRGSPLHF
17	few	TRBD1	TRBV7-9	TRBJ1-3	TGTGCCAGCAGGGCAGGGGGCGCCGCTTCTCGAGGAAACACCATATATTTT	CASRAGGAASRGNTIYF